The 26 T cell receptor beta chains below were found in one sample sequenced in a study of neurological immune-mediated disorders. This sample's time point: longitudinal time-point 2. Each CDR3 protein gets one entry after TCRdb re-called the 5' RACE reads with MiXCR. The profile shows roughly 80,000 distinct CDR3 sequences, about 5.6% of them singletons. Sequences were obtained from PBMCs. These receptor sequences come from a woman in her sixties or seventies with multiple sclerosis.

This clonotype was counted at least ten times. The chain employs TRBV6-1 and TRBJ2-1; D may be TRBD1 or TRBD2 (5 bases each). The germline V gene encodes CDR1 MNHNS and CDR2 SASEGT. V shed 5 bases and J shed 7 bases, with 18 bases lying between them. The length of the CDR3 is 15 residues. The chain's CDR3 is CASSTRTGPWNEQFF. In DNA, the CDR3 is TGTGCCAGCAGTACTCGGACGGGACCCTGGAATGAGCAGTTCTTC.

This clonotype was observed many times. CDR3 sequence (DNA): TGCAGCGCGAAACCGGGACAGGGAGAGACCCAGTACTTC. Protein product: CSAKPGQGETQYF. This rearrangement joins TRBV29-1 to TRBJ2-5; the match to TRBD1 covers 9 bases. The V segment lost 7 bases and the J segment 4 bases; nucleotides outside the gene matches: 7. This CDR3 is built from 13 residues. Germline V gene lookup returns CDR1 SQVTM and CDR2 ANQGSEA.

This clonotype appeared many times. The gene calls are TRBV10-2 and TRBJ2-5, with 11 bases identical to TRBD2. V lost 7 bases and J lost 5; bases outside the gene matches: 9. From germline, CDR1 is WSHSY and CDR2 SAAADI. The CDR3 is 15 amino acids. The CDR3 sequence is CASNLSGGEGETQYF. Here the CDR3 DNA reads TGCGCCAGCAACCTTAGCGGGGGGGAGGGCGAGACCCAGTACTTC.

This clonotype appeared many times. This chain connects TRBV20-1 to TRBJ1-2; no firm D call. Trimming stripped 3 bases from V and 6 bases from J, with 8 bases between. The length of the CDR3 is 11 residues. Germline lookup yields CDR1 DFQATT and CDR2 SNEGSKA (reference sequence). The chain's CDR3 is CSASHPHGYTF. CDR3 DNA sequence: TGCAGTGCTAGTCATCCCCATGGCTACACCTTC.

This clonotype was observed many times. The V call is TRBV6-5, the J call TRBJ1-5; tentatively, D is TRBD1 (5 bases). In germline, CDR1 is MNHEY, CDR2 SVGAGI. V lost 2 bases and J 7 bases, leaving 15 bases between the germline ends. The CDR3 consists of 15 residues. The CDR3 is CASSYAGVQGQPQHF. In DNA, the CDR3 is TGTGCCAGCAGTTACGCGGGGGTCCAAGGGCAGCCCCAGCATTTT.

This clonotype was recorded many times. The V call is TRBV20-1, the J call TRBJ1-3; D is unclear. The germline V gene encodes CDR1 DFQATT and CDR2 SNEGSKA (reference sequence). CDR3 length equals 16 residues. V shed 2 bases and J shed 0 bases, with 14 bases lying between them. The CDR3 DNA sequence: TGCAGTGCTAGATACGTGGGCAGCCTCTCTGGAAACACCATATATTTT. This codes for CSARYVGSLSGNTIYF.

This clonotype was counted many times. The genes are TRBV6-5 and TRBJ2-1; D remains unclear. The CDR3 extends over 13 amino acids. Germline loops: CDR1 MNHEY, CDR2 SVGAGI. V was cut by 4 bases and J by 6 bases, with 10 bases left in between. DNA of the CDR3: TGTGCCAGCAGTTTGACTCTCGTCAATGAGCAGTTCTTC. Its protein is CASSLTLVNEQFF.

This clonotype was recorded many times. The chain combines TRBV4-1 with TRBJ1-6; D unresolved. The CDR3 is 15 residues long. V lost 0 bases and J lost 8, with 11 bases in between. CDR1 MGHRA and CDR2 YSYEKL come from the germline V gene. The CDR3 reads CASSQEDRGYSPLHF. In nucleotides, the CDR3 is TGCGCCAGCAGCCAAGAAGACCGAGGCTATTCACCCCTCCACTTT.

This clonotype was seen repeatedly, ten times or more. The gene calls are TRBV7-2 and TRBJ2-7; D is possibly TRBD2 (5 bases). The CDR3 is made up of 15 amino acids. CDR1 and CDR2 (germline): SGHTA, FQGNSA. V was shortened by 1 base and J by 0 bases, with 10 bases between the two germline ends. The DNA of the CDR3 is TGTGCCAGCAGCTTAGGGCCGGGAAGCTCCTACGAGCAGTACTTC. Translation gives CASSLGPGSSYEQYF.

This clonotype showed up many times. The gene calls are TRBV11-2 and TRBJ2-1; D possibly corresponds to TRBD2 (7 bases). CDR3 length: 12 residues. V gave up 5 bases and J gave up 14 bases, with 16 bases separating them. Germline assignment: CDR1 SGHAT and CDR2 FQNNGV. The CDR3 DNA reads TGTGCCAGCAGCCCGAACAGGGAGGGTAAGTTCTTC. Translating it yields CASSPNREGKFF. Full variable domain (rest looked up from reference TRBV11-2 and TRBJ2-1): EAGVAQSPRYKIIEKRQSVAFWCNPISGHATLYWYQQILGQGPKLLIQFQNNGVVDDSQLPKDRFSAERLKGVDSTLKIQPAKLEDSAVYLCASSPNREGKFFGPGTRLTVL.

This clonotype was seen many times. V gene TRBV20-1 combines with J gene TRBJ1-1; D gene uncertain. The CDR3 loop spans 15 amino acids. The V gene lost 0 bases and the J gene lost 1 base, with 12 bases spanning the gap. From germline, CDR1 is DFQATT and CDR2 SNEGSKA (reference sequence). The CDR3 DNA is TGCAGTGCTAGAGATCCGAGAAATCGGAACACTGAAGCTTTCTTT. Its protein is CSARDPRNRNTEAFF.

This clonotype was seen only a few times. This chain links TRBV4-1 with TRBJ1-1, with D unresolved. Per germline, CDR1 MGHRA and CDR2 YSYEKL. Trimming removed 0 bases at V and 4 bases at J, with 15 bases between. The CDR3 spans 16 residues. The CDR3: CASSQDKLRRGTEAFF. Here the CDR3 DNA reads TGCGCCAGCAGCCAAGATAAGTTGCGGCGTGGCACTGAAGCTTTCTTT.

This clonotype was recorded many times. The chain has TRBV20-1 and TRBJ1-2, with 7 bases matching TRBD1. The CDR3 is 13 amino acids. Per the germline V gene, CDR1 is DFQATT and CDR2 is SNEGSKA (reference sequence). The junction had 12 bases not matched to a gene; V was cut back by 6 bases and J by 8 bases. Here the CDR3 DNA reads TGCAGTGCGGCAAGACAGGGTTCAGGCGGCTACACCTTC. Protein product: CSAARQGSGGYTF.

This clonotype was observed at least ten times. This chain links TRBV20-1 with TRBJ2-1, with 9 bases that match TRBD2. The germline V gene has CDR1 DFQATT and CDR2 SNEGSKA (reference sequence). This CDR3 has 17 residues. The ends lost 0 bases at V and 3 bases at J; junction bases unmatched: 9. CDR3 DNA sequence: TGCAGTGCTAGAGATGGGCTAGCGGGATTTCACTACAATGAGCAGTTCTTC. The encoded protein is CSARDGLAGFHYNEQFF.

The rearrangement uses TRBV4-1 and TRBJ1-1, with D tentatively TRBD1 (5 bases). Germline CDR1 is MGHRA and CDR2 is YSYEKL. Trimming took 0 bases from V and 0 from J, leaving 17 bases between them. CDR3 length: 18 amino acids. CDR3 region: CASSQDEGWGTVNTEAFF. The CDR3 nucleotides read TGCGCCAGCAGCCAAGATGAGGGTTGGGGGACGGTGAACACTGAAGCTTTCTTT.

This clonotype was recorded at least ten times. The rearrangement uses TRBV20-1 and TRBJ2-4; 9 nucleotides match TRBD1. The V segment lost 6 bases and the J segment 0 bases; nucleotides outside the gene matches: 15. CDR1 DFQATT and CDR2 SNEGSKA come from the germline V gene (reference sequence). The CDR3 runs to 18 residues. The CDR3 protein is CSAGRTGANSLAKNIQYF. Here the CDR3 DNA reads TGCAGTGCCGGGCGGACAGGGGCGAATTCTTTAGCCAAAAACATTCAGTACTTC.

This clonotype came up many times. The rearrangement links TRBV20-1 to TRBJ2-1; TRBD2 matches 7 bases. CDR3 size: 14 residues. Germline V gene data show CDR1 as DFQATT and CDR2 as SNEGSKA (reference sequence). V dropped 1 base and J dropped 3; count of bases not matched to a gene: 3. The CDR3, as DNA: TGCAGTGCTAGAGTTGGCGGGAGCTACAATGAGCAGTTCTTC. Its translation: CSARVGGSYNEQFF.

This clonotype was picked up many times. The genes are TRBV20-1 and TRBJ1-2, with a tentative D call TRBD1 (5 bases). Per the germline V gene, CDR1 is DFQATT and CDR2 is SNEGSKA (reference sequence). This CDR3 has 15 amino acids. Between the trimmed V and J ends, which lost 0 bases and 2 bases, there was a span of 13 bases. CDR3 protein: CSARDLQGDNYGYTF. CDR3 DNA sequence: TGCAGTGCTAGAGATCTTCAGGGAGACAACTATGGCTACACCTTC.

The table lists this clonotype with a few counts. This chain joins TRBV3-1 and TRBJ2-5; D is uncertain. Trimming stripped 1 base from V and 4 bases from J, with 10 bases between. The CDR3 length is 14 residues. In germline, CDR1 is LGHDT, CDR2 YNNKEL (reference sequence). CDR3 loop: CASSQALTLETQYF. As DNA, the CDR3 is TGTGCCAGCAGCCAAGCATTGACGCTAGAGACCCAGTACTTC.

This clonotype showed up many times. The CDR3 DNA reads as TGCAGCGTGGGGACAGGGGGATTTGAGCAGTACTTC. Protein sequence: CSVGTGGFEQYF. The V call is TRBV29-1, the J call TRBJ2-7, with 11 bases lining up with TRBD1. This CDR3 spans 12 amino acids. V shed 6 bases, J shed 7 bases, and the junction held 5 bases outside the gene matches. Germline assignment: CDR1 SQVTM and CDR2 ANQGSEA.

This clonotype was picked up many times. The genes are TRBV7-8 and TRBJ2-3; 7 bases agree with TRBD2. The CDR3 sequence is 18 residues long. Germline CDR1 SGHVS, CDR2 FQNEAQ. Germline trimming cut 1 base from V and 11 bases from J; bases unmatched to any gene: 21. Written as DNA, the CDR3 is TGTGCCAGCAGCTTAGTTGGAGGCGTGGGACTACTCGGGTCTGGGCAGTATTTT. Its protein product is CASSLVGGVGLLGSGQYF.

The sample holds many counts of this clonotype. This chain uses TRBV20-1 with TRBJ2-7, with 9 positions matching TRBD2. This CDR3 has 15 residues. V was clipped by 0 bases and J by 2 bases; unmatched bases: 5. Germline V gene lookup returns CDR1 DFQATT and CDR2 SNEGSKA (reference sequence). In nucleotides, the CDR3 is TGCAGTGCTAGAGACCCGGCGGGGGGGACCTACGAGCAGTACTTC. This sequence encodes CSARDPAGGTYEQYF.

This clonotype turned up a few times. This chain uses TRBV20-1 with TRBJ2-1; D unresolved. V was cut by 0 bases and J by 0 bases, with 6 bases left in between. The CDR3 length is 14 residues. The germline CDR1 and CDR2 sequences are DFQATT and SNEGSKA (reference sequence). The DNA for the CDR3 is TGCAGTGCTAGAGAGGGGATCTCCTACAATGAGCAGTTCTTC. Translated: CSAREGISYNEQFF.

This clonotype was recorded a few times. The CDR3 bases are TGTGCCATCAGTGGCCAGGCCGGATCCACTAATGAAAAACTGTTTTTT. This gives the protein CAISGQAGSTNEKLFF. The chain recombines TRBV10-3 with TRBJ1-4, with D uncertain. Germline V gene sequence: CDR1 ENHRY, CDR2 SYGVKD. The CDR3 has 16 residues. V lost 4 bases and J lost 2, with 14 bases in between.

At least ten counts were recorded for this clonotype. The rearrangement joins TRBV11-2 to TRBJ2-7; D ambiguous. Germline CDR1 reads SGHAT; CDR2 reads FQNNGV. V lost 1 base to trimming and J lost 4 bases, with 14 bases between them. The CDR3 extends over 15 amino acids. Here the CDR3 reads CASSLGSTERYEQYF. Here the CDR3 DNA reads TGTGCCAGCAGCTTAGGATCGACGGAAAGGTACGAGCAGTACTTC.

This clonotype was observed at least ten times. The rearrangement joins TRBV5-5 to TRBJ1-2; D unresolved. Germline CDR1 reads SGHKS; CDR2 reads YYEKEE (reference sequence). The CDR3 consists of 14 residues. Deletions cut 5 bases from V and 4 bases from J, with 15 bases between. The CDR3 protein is CASRPSPAGYGYTF. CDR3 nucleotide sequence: TGTGCCAGCAGGCCTTCCCCGGCGGGCTATGGCTACACCTTC.